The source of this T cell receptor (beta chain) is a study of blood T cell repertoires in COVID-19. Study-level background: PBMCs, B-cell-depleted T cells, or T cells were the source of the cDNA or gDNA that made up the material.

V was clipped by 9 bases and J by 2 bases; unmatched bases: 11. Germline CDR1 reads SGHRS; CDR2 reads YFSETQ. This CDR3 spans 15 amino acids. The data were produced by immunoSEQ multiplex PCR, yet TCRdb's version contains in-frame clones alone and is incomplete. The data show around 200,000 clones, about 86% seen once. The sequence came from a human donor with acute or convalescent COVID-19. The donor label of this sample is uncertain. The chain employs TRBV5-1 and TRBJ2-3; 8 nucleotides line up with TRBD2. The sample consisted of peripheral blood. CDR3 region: CATRSAGGFTDTQYF. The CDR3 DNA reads TGCGCCACCCGATCTGCGGGAGGTTTCACAGATACGCAGTATTTT.